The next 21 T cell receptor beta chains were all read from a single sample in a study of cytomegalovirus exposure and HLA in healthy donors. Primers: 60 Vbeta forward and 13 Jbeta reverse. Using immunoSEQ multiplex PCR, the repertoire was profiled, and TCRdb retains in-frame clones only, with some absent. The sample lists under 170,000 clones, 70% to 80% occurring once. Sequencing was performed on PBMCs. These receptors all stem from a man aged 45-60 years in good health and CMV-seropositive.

The CDR3 is CASRILDTNYGYTF. DNA of the CDR3: TGTGCCAGCAGAATATTAGACACGAACTATGGCTACACCTTC. The chain recombines TRBV6-5 with TRBJ1-2; D is ambiguous. V lost 6 bases, J lost 2 bases, and 13 bases lay in between. Germline CDR1 MNHEY, CDR2 SVGAGI. The CDR3 loop spans 14 amino acids.

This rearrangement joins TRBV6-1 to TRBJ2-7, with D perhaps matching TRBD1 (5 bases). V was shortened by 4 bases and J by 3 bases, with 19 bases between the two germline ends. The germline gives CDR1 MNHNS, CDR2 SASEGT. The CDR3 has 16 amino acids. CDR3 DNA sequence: TGTGCCAGCAGTGGAGGCAGGGCGCTAGACAACTACGAGCAGTACTTC. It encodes CASSGGRALDNYEQYF.

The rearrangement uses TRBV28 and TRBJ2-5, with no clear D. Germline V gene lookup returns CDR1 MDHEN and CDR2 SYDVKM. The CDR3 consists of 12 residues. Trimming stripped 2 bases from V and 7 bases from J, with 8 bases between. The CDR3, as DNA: TGTGCCAGCAGTTTACGGTCATCGACCCAGTACTTC. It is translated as CASSLRSSTQYF.

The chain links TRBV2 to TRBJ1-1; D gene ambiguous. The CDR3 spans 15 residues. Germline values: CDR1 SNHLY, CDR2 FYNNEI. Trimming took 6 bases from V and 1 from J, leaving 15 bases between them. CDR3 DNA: TGTGCCAGCAGGAACCGGAGTTATGGGAACACTGAAGCTTTCTTT. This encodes CASRNRSYGNTEAFF.

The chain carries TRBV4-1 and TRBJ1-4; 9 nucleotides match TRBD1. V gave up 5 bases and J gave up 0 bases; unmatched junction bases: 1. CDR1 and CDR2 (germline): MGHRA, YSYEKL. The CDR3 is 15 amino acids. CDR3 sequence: CASSTGGATNEKLFF. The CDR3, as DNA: TGCGCCAGCAGCACAGGGGGCGCAACTAATGAAAAACTGTTTTTT.

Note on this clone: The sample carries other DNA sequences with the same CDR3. The CDR3 protein is CAWSVLAGGEQYF. CDR3 coding DNA: TGTGCCTGGAGTGTTCTAGCGGGAGGTGAGCAGTACTTC. The rearrangement links TRBV30 to TRBJ2-7; 11 bases fit TRBD2. The CDR3 loop spans 13 amino acids. Germline V gene lookup returns CDR1 GTSNPN and CDR2 SVGIG (reference sequence). V dropped 0 bases and J dropped 7; count of bases not matched to a gene: 2.

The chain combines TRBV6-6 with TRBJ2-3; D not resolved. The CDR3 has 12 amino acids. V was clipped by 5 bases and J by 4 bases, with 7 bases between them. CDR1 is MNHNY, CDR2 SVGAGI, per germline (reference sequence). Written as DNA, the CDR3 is TGTGCCAGCAGTCAACTGGCAGATACGCAGTATTTT. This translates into CASSQLADTQYF.

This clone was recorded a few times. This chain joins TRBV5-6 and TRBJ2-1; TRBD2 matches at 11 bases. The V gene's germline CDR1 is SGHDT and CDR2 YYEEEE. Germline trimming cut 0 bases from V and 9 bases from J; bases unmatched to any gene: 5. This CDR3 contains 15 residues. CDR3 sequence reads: CASSLVAGGPGEQFF. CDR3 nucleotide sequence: TGTGCCAGCAGCTTGGTAGCGGGAGGGCCAGGTGAGCAGTTCTTC.

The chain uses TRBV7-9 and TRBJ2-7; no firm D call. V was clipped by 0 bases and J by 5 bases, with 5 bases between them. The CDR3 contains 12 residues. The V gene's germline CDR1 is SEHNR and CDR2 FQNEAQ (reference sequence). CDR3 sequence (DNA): TGTGCCAGCAGCTTAGCGAACAACGAGCAGTACTTC. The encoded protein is CASSLANNEQYF.

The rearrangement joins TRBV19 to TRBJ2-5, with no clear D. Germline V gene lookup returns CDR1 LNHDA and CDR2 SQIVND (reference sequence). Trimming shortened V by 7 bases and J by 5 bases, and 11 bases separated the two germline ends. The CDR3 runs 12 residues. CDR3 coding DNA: TGTGCCAGTATCCCCCTTCTGGAGACCCAGTACTTC. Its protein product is CASIPLLETQYF.

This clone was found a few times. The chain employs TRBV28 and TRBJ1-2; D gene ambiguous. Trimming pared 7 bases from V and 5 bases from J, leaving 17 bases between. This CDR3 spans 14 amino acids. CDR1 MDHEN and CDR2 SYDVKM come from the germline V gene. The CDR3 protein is CASTLPEGKYGYTF. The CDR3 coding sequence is TGTGCCAGCACCCTTCCGGAGGGAAAGTATGGCTACACCTTC.

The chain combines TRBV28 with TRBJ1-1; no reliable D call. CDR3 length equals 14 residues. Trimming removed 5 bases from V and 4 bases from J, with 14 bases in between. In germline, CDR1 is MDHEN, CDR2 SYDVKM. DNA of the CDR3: TGTGCCAGCAGTCCTCAATCCCGCGGCACTGAAGCTTTCTTT. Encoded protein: CASSPQSRGTEAFF.

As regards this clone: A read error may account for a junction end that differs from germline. CDR3 sequence: CASSSLDRGNEQFF. CDR3 in DNA: TGTGCTAGCAGCTCACTGGACAGGGGCAATGAGCAGTTCTTC. V gene TRBV7-7 combines with J gene TRBJ2-1; 9 bases align to TRBD1. Germline CDR1 reads SSHAT; CDR2 reads FNYEAQ (reference sequence). This CDR3 spans 14 amino acids.

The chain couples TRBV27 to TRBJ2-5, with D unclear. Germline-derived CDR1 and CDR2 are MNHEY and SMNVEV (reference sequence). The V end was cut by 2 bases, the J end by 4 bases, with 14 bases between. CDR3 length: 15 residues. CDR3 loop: CASSLVAVTGETQYF. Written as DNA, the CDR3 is TGTGCCAGCAGTTTAGTGGCGGTAACTGGAGAGACCCAGTACTTC.

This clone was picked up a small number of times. CDR3 nucleotides: TGTGCCAGCAGCTTCACAGGGGGCGCGGCCGGGGAGCTGTTTTTT. Its protein is CASSFTGGAAGELFF. The rearrangement links TRBV7-6 to TRBJ2-2; TRBD1 agrees at 9 bases. CDR3 length: 15 amino acids. With V trimmed by 3 bases and J by 6 bases, 5 bases remained unmatched. The V gene's germline CDR1 is SGHVS and CDR2 FNYEAQ.

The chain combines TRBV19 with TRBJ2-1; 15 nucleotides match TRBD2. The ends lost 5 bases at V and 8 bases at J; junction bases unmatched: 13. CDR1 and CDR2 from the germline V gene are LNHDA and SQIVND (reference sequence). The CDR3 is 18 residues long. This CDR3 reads CASSAARGLAGGGDEQFF. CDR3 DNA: TGTGCCAGTAGTGCTGCCCGGGGACTAGCGGGAGGCGGCGATGAGCAGTTCTTC.

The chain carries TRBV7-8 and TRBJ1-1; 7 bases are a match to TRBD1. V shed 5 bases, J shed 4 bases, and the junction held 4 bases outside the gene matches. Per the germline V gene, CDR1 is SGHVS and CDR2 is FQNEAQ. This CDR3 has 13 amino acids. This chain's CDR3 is CASSDRESTEAFF. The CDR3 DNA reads TGTGCCAGCAGCGACAGGGAGAGCACTGAAGCTTTCTTT.

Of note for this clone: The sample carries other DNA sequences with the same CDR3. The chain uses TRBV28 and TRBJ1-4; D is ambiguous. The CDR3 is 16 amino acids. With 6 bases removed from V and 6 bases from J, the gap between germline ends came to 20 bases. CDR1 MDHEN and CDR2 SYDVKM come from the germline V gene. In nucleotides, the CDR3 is TGTGCCAGCAGGCCCAACGAGGCGGGGAAAGATGAAAAACTGTTTTTT. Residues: CASRPNEAGKDEKLFF.

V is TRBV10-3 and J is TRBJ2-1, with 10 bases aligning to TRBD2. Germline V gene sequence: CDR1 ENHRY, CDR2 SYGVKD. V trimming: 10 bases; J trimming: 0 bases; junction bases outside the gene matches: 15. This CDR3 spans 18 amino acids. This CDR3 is CASKGISGRESSYNEQFF. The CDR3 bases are TGTGCCAGCAAAGGTATCAGCGGGAGGGAGAGCTCCTACAATGAGCAGTTCTTC.

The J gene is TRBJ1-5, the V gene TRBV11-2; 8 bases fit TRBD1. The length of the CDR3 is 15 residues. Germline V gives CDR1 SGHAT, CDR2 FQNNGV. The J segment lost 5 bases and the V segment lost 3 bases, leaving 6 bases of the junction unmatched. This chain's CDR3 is CASSLGTGEHQPQHF. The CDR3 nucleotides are TGTGCCAGCAGCTTGGGGACAGGCGAACATCAGCCCCAGCATTTT.

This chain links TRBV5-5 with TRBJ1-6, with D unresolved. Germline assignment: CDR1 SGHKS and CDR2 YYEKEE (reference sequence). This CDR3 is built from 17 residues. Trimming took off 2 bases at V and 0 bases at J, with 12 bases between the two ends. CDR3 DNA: TGTGCCAGCAGCTTATTTGGGAGCGGCTCCTATAATTCACCCCTCCACTTT. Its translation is CASSLFGSGSYNSPLHF.